The subject of this entry is one TCR beta chain. Its antigen is not known. These data come from a study of T-cell reconstitution after alpha-beta-depleted transplantation in children. V was trimmed by 6 bases and J by 5 bases, leaving 18 bases between them. This CDR3 is built from 15 residues. CDR1 and CDR2 (germline): MDHEN, SYDVKM. Study results and caveats: After one year, T-cell counts and TCRbeta diversity mostly came from new T cells. Several hundred rapidly expanded clones from non-depleted graft cells reportedly supplied alpha-beta T cells about two months post-transplant.

During its preparation, the TCRbeta library received unique molecular identifiers. Each CDR3 protein is one row after TCRdb ran MiXCR on the PCR reads. Among about 980,000 distinct CDR3 sequences listed, about 26% were seen once. Sequences were derived from PBMCs, mostly from graft donor cells, sampled 360 days after TCRalphabeta/CD19-depleted stem cell transplant. The chain links TRBV28 to TRBJ2-3; TRBD2 is a possible D gene (7 bases). The TCR comes from a boy under three years old who had a stem cell transplant for SCID, so the T cells may come from the graft donor. CDR3 loop: CASRPRGGAGDTQYF. CDR3 coding DNA: TGTGCCAGCAGACCCCGAGGGGGGGCGGGAGATACGCAGTATTTT. The variable domain in full, with the rest retrieved from reference TRBV28 and TRBJ2-3, is DVKVTQSSRYLVKRTGEKVFLECVQDMDHENMFWYRQDPGLGLRLIYFSYDVKMKEKGDIPEGYSVSREKKERFSLILESASTNQTSMYLCASRPRGGAGDTQYFGPGTRLTVL.